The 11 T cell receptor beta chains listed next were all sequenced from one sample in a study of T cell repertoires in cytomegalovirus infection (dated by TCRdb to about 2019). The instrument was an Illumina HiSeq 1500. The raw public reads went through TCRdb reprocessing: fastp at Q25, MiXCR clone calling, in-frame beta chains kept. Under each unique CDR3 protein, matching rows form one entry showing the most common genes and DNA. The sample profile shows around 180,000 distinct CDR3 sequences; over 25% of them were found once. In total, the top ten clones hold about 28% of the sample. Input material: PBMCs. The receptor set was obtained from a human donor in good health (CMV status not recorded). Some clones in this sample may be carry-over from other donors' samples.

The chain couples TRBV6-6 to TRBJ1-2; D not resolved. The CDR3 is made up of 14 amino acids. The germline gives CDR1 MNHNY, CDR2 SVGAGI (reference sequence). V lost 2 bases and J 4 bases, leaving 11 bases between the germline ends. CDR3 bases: TGTGCCAGCAGTTACGTTCAGCCTTTCTATGGCTACACCTTC. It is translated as CASSYVQPFYGYTF.

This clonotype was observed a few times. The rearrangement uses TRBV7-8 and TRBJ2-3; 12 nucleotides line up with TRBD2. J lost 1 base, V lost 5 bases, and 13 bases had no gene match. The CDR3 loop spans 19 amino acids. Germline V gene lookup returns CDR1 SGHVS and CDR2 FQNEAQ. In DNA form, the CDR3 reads TGTGCCAGCAGCCTCCCCGTCGGGGCTAGCGGGGGGGGCACAGATACGCAGTATTTT. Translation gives CASSLPVGASGGGTDTQYF.

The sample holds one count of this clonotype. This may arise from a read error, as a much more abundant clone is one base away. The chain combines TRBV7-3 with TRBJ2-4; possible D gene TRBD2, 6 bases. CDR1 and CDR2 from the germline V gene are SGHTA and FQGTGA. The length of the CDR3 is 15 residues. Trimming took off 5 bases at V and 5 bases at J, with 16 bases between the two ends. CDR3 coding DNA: TGTGCCAGCAGCCAAGTGGAGGGCTGGGAAAACATTCAGTACTTC. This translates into CASSQVEGWENIQYF.

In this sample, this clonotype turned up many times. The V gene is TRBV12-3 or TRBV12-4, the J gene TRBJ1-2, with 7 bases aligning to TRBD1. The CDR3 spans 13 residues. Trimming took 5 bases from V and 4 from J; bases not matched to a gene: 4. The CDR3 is CASSPDRIYGYTF. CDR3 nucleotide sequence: TGTGCCAGCAGTCCGGACAGGATCTATGGCTACACCTTC.

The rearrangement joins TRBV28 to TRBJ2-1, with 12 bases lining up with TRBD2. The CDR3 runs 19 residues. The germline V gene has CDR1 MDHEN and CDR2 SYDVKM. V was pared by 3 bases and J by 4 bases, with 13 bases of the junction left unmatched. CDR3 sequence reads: CASSFSLLTSGGQYNEQFF. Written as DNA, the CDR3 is TGTGCCAGCAGTTTTTCCCTGCTGACTAGCGGGGGCCAATACAATGAGCAGTTCTTC.

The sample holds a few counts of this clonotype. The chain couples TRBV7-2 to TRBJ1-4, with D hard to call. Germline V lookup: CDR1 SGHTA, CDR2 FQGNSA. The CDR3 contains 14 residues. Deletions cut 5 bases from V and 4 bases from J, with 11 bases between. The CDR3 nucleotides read TGTGCCAGCAGCCCCGGACGAATTAATGAAAAACTGTTTTTT. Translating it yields CASSPGRINEKLFF.

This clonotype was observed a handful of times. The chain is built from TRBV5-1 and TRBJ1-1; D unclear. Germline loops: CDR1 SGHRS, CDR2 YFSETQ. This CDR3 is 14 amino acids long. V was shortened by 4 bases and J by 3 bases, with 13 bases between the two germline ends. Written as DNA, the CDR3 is TGCGCCAGCAGCATTCTGGGGATAGACACTGAAGCTTTCTTT. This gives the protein CASSILGIDTEAFF.

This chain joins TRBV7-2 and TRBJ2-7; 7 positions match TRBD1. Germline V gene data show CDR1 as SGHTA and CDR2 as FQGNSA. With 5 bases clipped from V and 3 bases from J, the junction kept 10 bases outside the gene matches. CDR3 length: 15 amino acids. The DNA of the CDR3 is TGTGCCAGCAGCGTACGAACAGGGGTGGGCTACGAGCAGTACTTC. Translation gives CASSVRTGVGYEQYF.

The CDR3 DNA reads TGTGCCAGCAGCCTATGGGTTGGATGGTGGGCAAGCAATCAGCCCCAGCATTTT. This translates into CASSLWVGWWASNQPQHF. The rearrangement links TRBV7-4 to TRBJ1-5; D not resolved. This CDR3 spans 18 amino acids. Germline values: CDR1 SGHVT, CDR2 SQSDAQ. V was shortened by 5 bases and J by 1 base, with 21 bases between the two germline ends.

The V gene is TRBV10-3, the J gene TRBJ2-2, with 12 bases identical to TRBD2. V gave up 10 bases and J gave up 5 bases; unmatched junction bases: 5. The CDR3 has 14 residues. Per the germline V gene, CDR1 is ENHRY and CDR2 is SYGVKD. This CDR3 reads CATRGTSGTGELFF. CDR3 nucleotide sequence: TGTGCCACCCGGGGGACTAGCGGGACCGGGGAGCTGTTTTTT.

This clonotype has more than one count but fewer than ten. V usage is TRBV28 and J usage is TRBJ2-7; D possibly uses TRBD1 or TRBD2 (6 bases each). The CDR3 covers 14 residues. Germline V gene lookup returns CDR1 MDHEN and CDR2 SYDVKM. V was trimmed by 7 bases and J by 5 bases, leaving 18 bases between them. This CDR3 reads CASNPRPGGHEQYF. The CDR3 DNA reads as TGTGCCAGCAACCCCCGGCCCGGGGGCCACGAGCAGTACTTC.